This T cell receptor beta chain was identified during a study of radiotherapy plus CTLA-4 blockade in lung cancer (dated 2018 in TCRdb). Concerning the study at large: Among the enrolled patients, 15% to 20% had an objective response, and 31% reached disease control. Study-wide conclusions, independent of this receptor: The strongest predictors of response, as reported, were early dynamic changes in blood T cell clones along with a rise in serum interferon-beta after radiation. After treatment with radiotherapy and ipilimumab, TCR clones that originated in tumors expanded in peripheral blood.

Libraries came from the immunoSEQ multiplex PCR assay. What TCRdb holds here is the immuneACCESS table cut down to in-frame rearrangements. Part of the clones is not present; checked against another copy, under half of the missing clones reflect an unresolved V gene, and the others are unexplained. Here the sample has roughly 77,000 clones; roughly 70% occur a single time. Jointly, the top ten make up 9.5% to 10% of the sample. Spanning cysteine to phenylalanine, the CDR3 consists of 16 amino acids. CDR3 DNA only is kept here, 48 bases in frame from base 1. V trim: 6 bases; J trim: 5 bases; unmatched bases: 12. CDR1 and CDR2, looked up from the germline V gene, are KGHSH and LQKENI. Points on this clone: The clone's antigen remains unknown. Nothing much larger sits one base from this clone, and base qualities are not available.

Focal radiation therapy combined with CTLA-4 blockade (ipilimumab) was tested in patients with chemo-refractory metastatic non-small-cell lung cancer. The specimen was peripheral blood, collected from a patient treated with radiotherapy plus ipilimumab. The receptor's source is a human donor with non-small cell lung cancer whose response to radiotherapy plus ipilimumab could not be evaluated. The V and J segments used are TRBV18 and TRBJ2-7; 11 central nucleotides agree with TRBD2. The bases read TGTGCCAGCTCCCGACTAGCGGGAATCCCGCGGGACGAGCAGTACTTC. This sequence encodes CASSRLAGIPRDEQYF. With the portions outside the CDR3 filled from the reference TRBV18 and TRBJ2-7 genes, the complete variable region becomes NAGVMQNPRHLVRRRGQEARLRCSPMKGHSHVYWYRQLPEEGLKFMVYLQKENIIDESGMPKERFSAEFPKEGPSILRIQQVVRGDSAAYFCASSRLAGIPRDEQYFGPGTRLTVT.